Listed here is a single T cell receptor beta chain. With 3 bases removed from V and 5 bases from J, the gap between germline ends came to 16 bases. The germline gives CDR1 ENHRY, CDR2 SYGVKD. CDR3 size: 15 residues. The data are from a study of early T cells in non-severe SARS-CoV-2 infection. Individual cDNA molecules were tagged with unique molecular identifiers. TCRdb processed the 5' RACE reads anew with MiXCR; each CDR3 protein has one entry. The data hold tens of thousands of distinct CDR3 sequences, with around 9.9% observed a single time. The sequenced material came from whole blood. The chain employs TRBV10-3 and TRBJ1-2; no definite D call. The clonotype was recovered from an adult who was a healthcare worker with PCR-confirmed SARS-CoV-2 infection or an uninfected control (not recorded which). The CDR3 sequence: CAISDRANGNYGYTF. Written as DNA, the CDR3 is TGTGCCATCAGTGACAGAGCTAACGGGAATTATGGCTACACCTTC.